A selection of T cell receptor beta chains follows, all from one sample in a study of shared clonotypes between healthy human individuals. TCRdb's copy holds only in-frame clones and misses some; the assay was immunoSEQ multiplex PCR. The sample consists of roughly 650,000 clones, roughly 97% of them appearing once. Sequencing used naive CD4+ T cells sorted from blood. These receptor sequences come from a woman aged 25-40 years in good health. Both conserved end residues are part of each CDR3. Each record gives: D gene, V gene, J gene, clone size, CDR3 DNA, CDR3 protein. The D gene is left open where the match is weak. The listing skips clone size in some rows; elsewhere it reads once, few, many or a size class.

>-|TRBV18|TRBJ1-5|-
TGTGCCAGCTCACCACTCCCAGGGTTCCATCAGCCCCAGCATTTT
CASSPLPGFHQPQHF
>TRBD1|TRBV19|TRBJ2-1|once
TGTGCCAGTAGTATATCGTCCCTATACAGGGGAAGGGGCAATGAGCAGTTCTTC
CASSISSLYRGRGNEQFF
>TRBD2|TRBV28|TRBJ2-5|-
TGTGCCAGCAGTTCCCGACTAGCCCTCCAAGAGACCCAGTACTTC
CASSSRLALQETQYF
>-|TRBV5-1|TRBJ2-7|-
TGCGCCAGCAGCGGTGGAGGGGGCGAGCAGTACTTC
CASSGGGGEQYF
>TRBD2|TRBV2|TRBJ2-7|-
TGTGCCAGCAGTATCGGACTAGCGGGAACCAGCGAGCAGTACTTC
CASSIGLAGTSEQYF
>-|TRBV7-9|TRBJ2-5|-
TGTGCCAGCAGCTTAGGTCGAGGAAAAGAGACCCAGTACTTC
CASSLGRGKETQYF
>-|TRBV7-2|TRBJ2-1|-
TGTGCCAGCAGCCCCCTGCCTGCGGCTAGCGAAAACAATGAGCAGTTCTTC
CASSPLPAASENNEQFF
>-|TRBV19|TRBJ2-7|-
TGTGCCAGTAGGGGAAATGGGGCGGGGTCCTACGAGCAGTACTTC
CASRGNGAGSYEQYF
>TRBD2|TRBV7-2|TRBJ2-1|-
TGTGCCAGCAGCCCGCGACTAGCGGGAGGGCCCTATGAGCAGTTCTTC
CASSPRLAGGPYEQFF
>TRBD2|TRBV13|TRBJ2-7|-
TGTGCCGGCGGACTAGCGGGAGGGGAGCAGTACTTC
CAGGLAGGEQYF
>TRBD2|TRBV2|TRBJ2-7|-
TGTGCCAGCAGGAGAGTTAGCGGGAACTTGCCATACGAGCAGTACTTC
CASRRVSGNLPYEQYF
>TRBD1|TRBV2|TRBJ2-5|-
TGTGCCAGCACCGGACAGGGGGTCTTGGAGACCCAGTACTTC
CASTGQGVLETQYF
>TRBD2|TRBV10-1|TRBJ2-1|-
TGCGCCAGCAGTGAGTCGAGGGGTGGGACTAGGTCGGGCAATGAGCAGTTCTTC
CASSESRGGTRSGNEQFF
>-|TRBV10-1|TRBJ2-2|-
TGCGCCAGCAACGAGGGCGCTAACACCGGGGAGCTGTTTTTT
CASNEGANTGELFF
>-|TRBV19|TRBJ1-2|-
TGTGCCAGTAGTAGGACTTTTCCCTCCTATGGCTACACCTTC
CASSRTFPSYGYTF
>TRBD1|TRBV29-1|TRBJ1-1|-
TGCAGCGTTGATAGGACAGGACTGAACACTGAAGCTTTCTTT
CSVDRTGLNTEAFF
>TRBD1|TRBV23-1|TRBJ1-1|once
TGCGCCAGCAGTCCAACCGGGACAGAAGAAGCTTTCTTT
CASSPTGTEEAFF
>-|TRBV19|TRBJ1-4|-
TGTGCCAGTAGAGGACAGTTTAATGAAAAACTGTTTTTT
CASRGQFNEKLFF
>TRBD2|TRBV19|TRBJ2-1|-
TGTGCCAGTAGTTGGATTAGCGGGAGATTGTCCTACAATGAGCAGTTCTTC
CASSWISGRLSYNEQFF
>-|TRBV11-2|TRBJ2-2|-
TGTGCCAGCAGCTTACAACAGACGAACACCGGGGAGCTGTTTTTT
CASSLQQTNTGELFF
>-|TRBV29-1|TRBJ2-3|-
TGCAGCGTTGTAGGTGATCCCTTGCTAGATACGCAGTATTTT
CSVVGDPLLDTQYF
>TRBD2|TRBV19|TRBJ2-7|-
TGTGCCAGTAGCATGACTAGCGGGCCCTCCTACGAGCAGTACTTC
CASSMTSGPSYEQYF
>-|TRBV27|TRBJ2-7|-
TGTGCCAGCAGTTCGAATCAGAAAACCTACGAGCAGTACTTC
CASSSNQKTYEQYF
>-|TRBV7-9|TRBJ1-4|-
TGTGCCAGCAGCTTAGCGCTGGGGGCGCGGGGGGAAAAACTGTTTTTT
CASSLALGARGEKLFF
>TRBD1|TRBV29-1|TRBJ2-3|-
TGCAGCGTTCTAACAGGGGGCCCAGATACGCAGTATTTT
CSVLTGGPDTQYF
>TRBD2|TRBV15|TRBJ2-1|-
TGTGCCACCAGCGGTAGCGGGAGCTCCTACAATGAGCAGTTCTTC
CATSGSGSSYNEQFF
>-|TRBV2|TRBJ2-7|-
TGTGCCAGCAATACCGGGACCGCAACAGTCGAGCAGTACTTC
CASNTGTATVEQYF
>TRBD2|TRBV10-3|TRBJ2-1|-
TGTGCCATCAGTGAGGGGCTAGCGGGAGGATCCAATGAGCAGTTCTTC
CAISEGLAGGSNEQFF
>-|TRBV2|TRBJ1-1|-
TGTGCCAGCAGTGATTTGGGCAGGGCGGTATCGAAGGACACTGAAGCTTTCTTT
CASSDLGRAVSKDTEAFF
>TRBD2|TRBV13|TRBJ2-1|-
TGTGCCAGCAGCCAGGAAGGACTAGCGGGATCCTACAATGAGCAGTTCTTC
CASSQEGLAGSYNEQFF
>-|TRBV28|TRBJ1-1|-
TGTGCCAGCAGTTATCCCATGGGACGGTTGAACACTGAAGCTTTCTTT
CASSYPMGRLNTEAFF
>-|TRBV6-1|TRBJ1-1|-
TGTGCCAGCAGTGAAAAAAGAGGGGGGCGAGCTTTCTTT
CASSEKRGGRAFF
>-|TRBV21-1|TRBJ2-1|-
TGTGCCAGCAGCAGGAGGGTTGGTTACAATGAGCAGTTCTTC
CASSRRVGYNEQFF
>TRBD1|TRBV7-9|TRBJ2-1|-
TGTGCCAGCAGCGCTCGACAGGGCTACAATGAGCAGTTCTTC
CASSARQGYNEQFF
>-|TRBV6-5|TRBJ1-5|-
TGTGCCAGCAGTTACGCTCAGGGAAGGGACCAGCCCCAGCATTTT
CASSYAQGRDQPQHF
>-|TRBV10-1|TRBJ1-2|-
TGCGCCAGCAGTTCAGGAAACTATGGCTACACCTTC
CASSSGNYGYTF
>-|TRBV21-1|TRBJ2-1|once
TGTGCCAGCAGCCCGGGACTAGCGGAAGGGACCTCCTACAATGAGCAGTTCTTC
CASSPGLAEGTSYNEQFF
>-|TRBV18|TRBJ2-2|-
TGTGCCAGCTCACCTGAGGGGTACACCGGGGAGCTGTTTTTT
CASSPEGYTGELFF
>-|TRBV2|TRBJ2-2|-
TGTGCCAGCAGTGATGGCAGGGGGGTAACCGGGGAGCTGTTTTTT
CASSDGRGVTGELFF
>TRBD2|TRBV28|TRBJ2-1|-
TGTGCCAGCAGTCCGGGACTAGCGGGAGCTGAGCAGTTCTTC
CASSPGLAGAEQFF
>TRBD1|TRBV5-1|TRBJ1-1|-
TGCGCCAGCAGCCAAGGGACAGGAGAGAAAGCTTTCTTT
CASSQGTGEKAFF
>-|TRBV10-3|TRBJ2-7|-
TGTGCCATACGGATCGGCGGGATAGAAGAGCAGTACTTC
CAIRIGGIEEQYF
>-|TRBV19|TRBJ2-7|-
TGTGCCAGTAGTATGTTGTCGGGGAACTCCTACGAGCAGTACTTC
CASSMLSGNSYEQYF
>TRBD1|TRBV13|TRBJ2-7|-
TGTGCCAGCAGCTCAACGCATTGGGACAGGGGTTACGAGCAGTACTTC
CASSSTHWDRGYEQYF
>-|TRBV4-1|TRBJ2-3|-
TGCGCCAGCAGCCAATATGGGCAGGGAAACACAGATACGCAGTATTTT
CASSQYGQGNTDTQYF
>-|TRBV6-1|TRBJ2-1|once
TGTGCCAGCAGTGAAGCCCTGACCGTACAATCGTACAATGAGCAGTTCTTC
CASSEALTVQSYNEQFF
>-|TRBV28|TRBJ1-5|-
TGTGCCAGCAGTTTCACAGATCAGCCCCAGCATTTT
CASSFTDQPQHF
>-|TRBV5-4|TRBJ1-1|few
TGTGCCAGCGCAGTCACAGGCAACACTGAAGCTTTCTTT
CASAVTGNTEAFF
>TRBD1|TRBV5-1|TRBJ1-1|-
TGCGCCAGCAGCTTGGGGGACAGGGGGCCTAAGAACACTGAAGCTTTCTTT
CASSLGDRGPKNTEAFF
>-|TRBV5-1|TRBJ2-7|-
TGCGCCAGCAGCGCCAATGTTGGGGGGAGTGGCGAGCAGTACTTC
CASSANVGGSGEQYF
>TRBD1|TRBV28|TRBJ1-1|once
TGTGCCAGCACCACAGGGACAGGGGACACTGAAGCTTTCTTT
CASTTGTGDTEAFF
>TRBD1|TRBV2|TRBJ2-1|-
TGTGCCAGCATTAGGGCAGGGGGTTCCTACAATGAGCAGTTCTTC
CASIRAGGSYNEQFF
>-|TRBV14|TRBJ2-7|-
TGTGCCAGCAGCCCCTTCGTAGGCTCCTACGAGCAGTACTTC
CASSPFVGSYEQYF
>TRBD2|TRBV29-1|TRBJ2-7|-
TGCAGCGTTGGGACGAGGCTAGCGGGGCCCGGGGAGCAGTACTTC
CSVGTRLAGPGEQYF
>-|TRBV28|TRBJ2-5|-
TGTGCCAGCACCCGGGGCGGCAGCCAAGAGACCCAGTACTTC
CASTRGGSQETQYF